What follows describes a single T cell receptor (beta chain). Its antigen is as yet unknown. Blood draws occurred at baseline, cycle 4 day 1, and cycle 7 day 1. The sample is drawn from a study of OX40 agonist ivuxolimab in advanced cancers. Overall study context: The study reported partial responses in three patients: one hepatocellular carcinoma, two cutaneous melanoma.

Germline V CDR1 and CDR2: SGHTS, YDEGEE. The V and J ends lost 3 bases and 5 bases, in that order; junction bases with no gene match: 5. CDR3 length equals 14 residues. Generated by immunoSEQ multiplex PCR, the TCRdb table keeps only in-frame clones and is missing some. The sample gives about 25,000 clones, over 80% of which show up once; 26% is in the top ten. Study observations and caveats: Both CD4+ and CD8+ T cell populations in blood had undergone clonal expansion by week 6 at 0.1 to 3.0 mg/kg.

Sequences were derived from CD4+ or CD8+ T cells sorted from blood, sampled in a trial of the OX40 agonist ivuxolimab. The source of this sequence is an adult with an advanced solid tumor such as melanoma, head and neck, liver or kidney cancer. The chain combines TRBV5-8 with TRBJ2-1; 7 nucleotides align to TRBD1. CDR3 amino acids: CASSWGQINNEQFF. The CDR3 DNA reads as TGTGCCAGCAGCTGGGGACAGATAAACAATGAGCAGTTCTTC.